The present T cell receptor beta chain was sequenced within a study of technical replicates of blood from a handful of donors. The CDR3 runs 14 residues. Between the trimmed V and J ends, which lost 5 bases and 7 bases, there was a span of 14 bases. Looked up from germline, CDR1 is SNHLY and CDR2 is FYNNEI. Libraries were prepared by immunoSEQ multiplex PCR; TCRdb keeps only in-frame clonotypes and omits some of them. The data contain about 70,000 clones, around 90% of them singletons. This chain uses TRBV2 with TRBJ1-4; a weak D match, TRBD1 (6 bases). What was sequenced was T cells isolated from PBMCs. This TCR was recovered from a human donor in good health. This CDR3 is CASSQGRMGEKLFF. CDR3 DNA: TGTGCCAGCAGTCAGGGGAGAATGGGTGAAAAACTGTTTTTT.